What follows are 3 T cell receptor beta chains derived from one specimen sequenced in a study of early T cells in non-severe SARS-CoV-2 infection. TCRdb re-derived calls from the 5' RACE reads in MiXCR, one entry per CDR3 protein. The profile shows 30,000 to 35,000 distinct CDR3 sequences, less than 8.5% of them singletons. The sample consisted of whole blood, taken at baseline. These receptors were taken from an adult who was a healthcare worker with PCR-confirmed SARS-CoV-2 infection or an uninfected control (not recorded which).

This clonotype was counted only a few times. This chain joins TRBV20-1 and TRBJ1-1; possible D gene TRBD1, 5 bases. V was clipped by 3 bases and J by 0 bases, with 11 bases between them. The CDR3 extends over 14 amino acids. Per germline, CDR1 DFQATT and CDR2 SNEGSKA (reference sequence). Here the CDR3 reads CSASKGSMNTEAFF. CDR3 DNA: TGCAGTGCTAGTAAGGGGAGCATGAACACTGAAGCTTTCTTT.

This clonotype has at least ten counts. V usage is TRBV6-2 or TRBV6-3 and J usage is TRBJ2-4; maybe TRBD1 (5 bases). This CDR3 is 16 amino acids long. The germline V and J ends were trimmed by 4 bases and 0 bases, with 13 bases remaining between them. Germline CDR1 MNHEY, CDR2 SVGEGT. The chain's CDR3 is CASSSRQKLAKNIQYF. The CDR3 nucleotides are TGTGCCAGCAGTTCTCGACAGAAACTAGCCAAAAACATTCAGTACTTC.

V is TRBV6-5 and J is TRBJ1-6, with D unresolved. The germline V gene encodes CDR1 MNHEY and CDR2 SVGAGI. The CDR3 contains 14 residues. The V and J ends lost 7 bases and 10 bases respectively, with 17 bases between them. The CDR3, as DNA: TGTGCCAGCATGACATCCCAGAACGGATCACCCCTCCACTTT. Residues: CASMTSQNGSPLHF.